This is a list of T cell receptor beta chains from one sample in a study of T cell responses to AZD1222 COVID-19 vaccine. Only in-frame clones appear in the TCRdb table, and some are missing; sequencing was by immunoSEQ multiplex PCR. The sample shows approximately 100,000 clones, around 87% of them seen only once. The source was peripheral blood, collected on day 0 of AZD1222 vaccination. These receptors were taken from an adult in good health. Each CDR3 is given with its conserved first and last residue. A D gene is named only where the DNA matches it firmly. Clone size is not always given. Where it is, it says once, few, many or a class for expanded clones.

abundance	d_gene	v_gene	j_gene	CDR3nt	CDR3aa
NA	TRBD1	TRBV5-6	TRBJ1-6	TGTGCCAGCAGCACAGGGGTCTCCTATAATTCACCCCTCCACTTT	CASSTGVSYNSPLHF
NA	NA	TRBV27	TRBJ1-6	TGTGCCAGCAGTGAGGTGGGGACAAACTATTCACCCCTCCACTTT	CASSEVGTNYSPLHF
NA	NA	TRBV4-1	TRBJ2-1	TGCGCCAGCAGCCAAGAAGGTCCAGCGACATCCTACAATGAGCAGTTCTTC	CASSQEGPATSYNEQFF
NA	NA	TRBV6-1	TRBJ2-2	TGTGCCAGCAGTGAAGCGCGAACCGGGGAGCTGTTTTTT	CASSEARTGELFF
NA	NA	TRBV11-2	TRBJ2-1	TGTGCCAGCAGCTTGCAACTCCCGACACTCAATGAGCAGTTCTTC	CASSLQLPTLNEQFF
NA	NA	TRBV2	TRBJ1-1	TGTGCCAGCAGTGAAGCGCCAGGGTCGGCTTTCTTT	CASSEAPGSAFF
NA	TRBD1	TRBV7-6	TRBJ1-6	TGTGCCAGCAGCTTCTCCGGAGGACAGGGGGGCTCACCCCTCCACTTT	CASSFSGGQGGSPLHF
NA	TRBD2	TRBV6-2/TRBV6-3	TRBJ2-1	TGTGCCAGCAGTGCTAGCGGGAATAATGAGCAGTTCTTC	CASSASGNNEQFF
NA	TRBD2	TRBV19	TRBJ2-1	TGTGCCAGTAGTATAGGTCCCCGGACTAGCGGGAGTCGCAATGAGCAGTTCTTC	CASSIGPRTSGSRNEQFF
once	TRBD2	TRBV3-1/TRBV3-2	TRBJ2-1	TGTGCCAGCAGCCAAGCGGGACTAGCGGTAATCAAGAATGAGCAGTTCTTC	CASSQAGLAVIKNEQFF
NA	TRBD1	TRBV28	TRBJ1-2	TGTGCCAGCAGTTCACTTATTTGGACAGGGGGCGGCTATGGCTACACCTTC	CASSSLIWTGGGYGYTF
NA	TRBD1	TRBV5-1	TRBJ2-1	TGCGCCAGCAGCGAACCTGGACAGGGGAGTTCCTACAATGAGCAGTTCTTC	CASSEPGQGSSYNEQFF
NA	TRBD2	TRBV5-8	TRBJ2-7	TGTGCCAGCAGCTTGAAAGCGGGAGGACTCCACGAGCAGTACTTC	CASSLKAGGLHEQYF
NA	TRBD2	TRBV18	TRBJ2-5	TGTGCCAGCTCAACCGGCGGGAGCGGGTACCAAGAGACCCAGTACTTC	CASSTGGSGYQETQYF
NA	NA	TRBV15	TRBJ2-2	TGTGCCACCAGCAGAGACGCGGCCCCGAACACCGGGGAGCTGTTTTTT	CATSRDAAPNTGELFF
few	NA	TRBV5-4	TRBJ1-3	TGTGCCAGCAGCGCCGGACACGGCTCTGGAAACACCATATATTTT	CASSAGHGSGNTIYF
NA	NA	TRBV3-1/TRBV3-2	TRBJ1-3	TGTGCCAGCAGCCAAGCAGGGGTAGAGGGAAACACCATATATTTT	CASSQAGVEGNTIYF
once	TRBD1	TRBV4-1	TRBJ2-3	TGCGCCAGCAGCCAAGAGCTGAGGGGGCTGGATACGCAGTATTTT	CASSQELRGLDTQYF
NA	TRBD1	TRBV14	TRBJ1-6	TGTGCCAGCAGCCAAGATGGGGTTCGACAGGGTAATTCACCCCTCCACTTT	CASSQDGVRQGNSPLHF
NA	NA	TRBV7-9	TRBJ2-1	TGTGCCAGCAGCTTCGGGCAGGGAGAGTTCTTC	CASSFGQGEFF
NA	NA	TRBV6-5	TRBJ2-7	TGTGCCAGCAGTATGGCAGGGAGCTCCTACGAGCAGTACTTC	CASSMAGSSYEQYF
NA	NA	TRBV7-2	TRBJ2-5	TGTGCCAGCAGCTTAGCTATAAGGGTCCAAGAGACCCAGTACTTC	CASSLAIRVQETQYF
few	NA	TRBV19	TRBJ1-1	TGTGCCAGTAGTATAAAAGCACTGAACACTGAAGCTTTCTTT	CASSIKALNTEAFF
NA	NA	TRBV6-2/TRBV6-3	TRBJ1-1	TGTGCCAGCAGTAGAGGACAGCCCCCTGAAGCTTTCTTT	CASSRGQPPEAFF
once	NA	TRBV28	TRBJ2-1	TGTGCCAGCAGTTTATTCAGCTACAATGAGCAGTTCTTC	CASSLFSYNEQFF
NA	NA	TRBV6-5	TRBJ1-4	TGTGCCAGCAGGTCCGGGACGGGGAATGAAAAACTGTTTTTT	CASRSGTGNEKLFF
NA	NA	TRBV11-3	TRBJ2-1	TGTGCCAGCAGCTTAGATCAAGAGGATGAGCAGTTCTTC	CASSLDQEDEQFF
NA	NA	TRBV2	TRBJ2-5	TGTGCCAGCAGGGGGACTTTCCAAGAGACCCAGTACTTC	CASRGTFQETQYF
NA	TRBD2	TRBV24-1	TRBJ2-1	TGTGCCACCAGTGATTCGACACCGTTAGGGACTAGTTCCTACAATGAGCAGTTCTTC	CATSDSTPLGTSSYNEQFF
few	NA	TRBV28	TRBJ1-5	TGTGCCAGCAGTTTGACCAAGGGCTTTAGCAATCAGCCCCAGCATTTT	CASSLTKGFSNQPQHF
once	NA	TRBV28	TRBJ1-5	TGTGCCAGCAGTTCAGTGGGGGTCAATCAGCCCCAGCATTTT	CASSSVGVNQPQHF
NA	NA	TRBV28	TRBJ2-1	TGTGCCAGCAGGGGTCAGGTTTATGAGCAGTTCTTC	CASRGQVYEQFF
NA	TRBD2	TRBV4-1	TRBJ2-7	TGCGCCAGCAGCCAAGATCCAGCGGGAACGTATTACGAGCAGTACTTC	CASSQDPAGTYYEQYF
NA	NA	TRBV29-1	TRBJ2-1	TGCAGCGTTGAGCGGGAAGCTGGAAATGAGCAGTTCTTC	CSVEREAGNEQFF
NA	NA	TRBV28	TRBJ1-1	TGTGCCAGCAGCTTGGCACCTTTGAACACTGAAGCTTTCTTT	CASSLAPLNTEAFF
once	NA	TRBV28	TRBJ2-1	TGTGCCAGCAGACCCGGCGTTAAGGGCGTGGGAAATGAGCAGTTCTTC	CASRPGVKGVGNEQFF
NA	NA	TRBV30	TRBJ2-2	TGTGCCTGGAATTTTCAACCCACCGGGGAGCTGTTTTTT	CAWNFQPTGELFF
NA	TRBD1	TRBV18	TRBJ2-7	TGTGCCAGCTCCCCCAAGGGGACAGGGTCCTACGAGCAGTACTTC	CASSPKGTGSYEQYF
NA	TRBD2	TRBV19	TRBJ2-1	TGTGCCAGTAGTGCTCTAGCGGGAGGCAATGAGCAGTTCTTC	CASSALAGGNEQFF
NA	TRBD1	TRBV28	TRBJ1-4	TGTGCCAGCAGTCGCTCCGGGACAGGGGTTGAAAAACTGTTTTTT	CASSRSGTGVEKLFF
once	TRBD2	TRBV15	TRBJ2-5	TGTGCCACCAGCAGAGTTCAGCGGGAGGAGACCCAGTACTTC	CATSRVQREETQYF
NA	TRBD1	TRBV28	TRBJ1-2	TGTGCCAGCAGTCAACCGGGACAGGGTTCCCTAGGCTACACCTTC	CASSQPGQGSLGYTF